Shown below are 5 T cell receptor beta chains from a single sample sequenced in a study of human T cells and chemical hapten exposure. Time point in this sample: pre-sensitization, week 0. Treatment noted: therapeutic diphenylcyclopropenone sensitization with weekly scalp DPC. From the RACE reads, TCRdb called clonotypes with MiXCR, one entry per CDR3 protein. The data hold tens of thousands of distinct CDR3 sequences, with 9.5% to 12% observed a single time. The sample in question was whole blood, obtained in connection with sensitization to the hapten diphenylcyclopropenone (DPC). The receptors originated from a woman aged 45 to 65 with alopecia areata. Some clones in this sample may be carry-over from other donors' samples.

This clonotype was seen only a few times. The CDR3: CASSPKQGFVYEQYF. CDR3 DNA: TGCGCCAGCAGCCCCAAACAGGGGTTCGTCTACGAGCAGTACTTC. V gene TRBV4-3 combines with J gene TRBJ2-7; TRBD1 matches 7 bases. The V and J ends lost 4 bases and 3 bases, in that order; junction bases with no gene match: 9. CDR1 is LGHNA, CDR2 YSLEER, per germline. The CDR3 covers 15 residues.

This clonotype was detected many times. V is TRBV7-9 and J is TRBJ2-7; TRBD1 aligns across 9 bases. Looked up from germline, CDR1 is SEHNR and CDR2 is FQNEAQ (reference sequence). Trimming removed 5 bases from V and 5 bases from J; junction bases left unmatched: 4. This CDR3 has 13 amino acids. The CDR3 protein is CASSTGQGNEQYF. The CDR3 DNA is TGTGCCAGCAGCACGGGACAGGGAAACGAGCAGTACTTC.

This clonotype was detected a few times. This chain's CDR3 is CASSFSGTPFGGELFF. CDR3 bases: TGCGCCAGCAGTTTTTCCGGGACTCCTTTTGGCGGGGAGCTGTTTTTT. The genes are TRBV5-1 and TRBJ2-2, with D perhaps matching TRBD2 (6 bases). V lost 5 bases to trimming and J lost 7 bases, with 21 bases between them. This CDR3 spans 16 amino acids. CDR1 and CDR2 from the germline V gene are SGHRS and YFSETQ.

This clonotype was observed at least ten times. The V and J genes are TRBV18 and TRBJ1-2, with TRBD1 matching over 8 bases. Germline CDR1 and CDR2: KGHSH and LQKENI. The CDR3 loop spans 14 amino acids. The junction had 1 base not matched to a gene; V was cut back by 1 base and J by 3 bases. DNA of the CDR3: TGTGCCAGCTCACCACTGGACAGGGACTATGGCTACACCTTC. Amino acid sequence: CASSPLDRDYGYTF.

This clonotype was recorded many times. This chain uses TRBV9 with TRBJ1-2; D is unclear. CDR1 is SGDLS and CDR2 is YYNGEE in the germline V gene. This CDR3 contains 12 residues. V was trimmed by 4 bases and J by 1 base, leaving 5 bases between them. CDR3 sequence: CASSFGNYGYTF. The CDR3 DNA follows: TGTGCCAGCAGCTTTGGTAACTATGGCTACACCTTC.